The 14 T cell receptor beta chains listed next were all sequenced from one sample in a study of CD8 T cells in Susac syndrome. Reverse transcription of roughly 0.45 to 1 ug RNA used random hexamers. TCRdb itself ran the immunoSEQ multiplex PCR reads through MiXCR, one entry per CDR3 protein. The repertoire consists of tens of thousands of distinct CDR3 sequences, with 93% occurring once and the leading ten covering around 0.62%. Material: CD8+ T cells from PBMCs. These receptors all come from a human donor with Susac syndrome.

The chain employs TRBV29-1 and TRBJ2-4; D gene uncertain. The germline CDR1 and CDR2 sequences are SQVTM and ANQGSEA. V dropped 1 base and J dropped 1 base, with 8 bases sitting between them. The CDR3 consists of 14 residues. In DNA, the CDR3 is TGCAGCGTTGAAGTTTCACGCGCCAAAAACATTCAGTACTTC. Its translation is CSVEVSRAKNIQYF.

The chain is built from TRBV6-2 or TRBV6-3 and TRBJ2-3; D is ambiguous. V was cut by 10 bases and J by 0 bases, with 20 bases left in between. The length of the CDR3 is 16 residues. Germline CDR1 and CDR2: MNHEY and SVGEGT. The CDR3 protein is CATASVDGLSTDTQYF. CDR3 DNA sequence: TGTGCCACCGCCTCTGTTGACGGATTAAGCACAGATACGCAGTATTTT.

The genes are TRBV5-1 and TRBJ1-1, with D perhaps matching TRBD1 (5 bases). Germline loops: CDR1 SGHRS, CDR2 YFSETQ. V was cut by 4 bases and J by 5 bases, with 9 bases left in between. The CDR3 totals 12 residues. The CDR3 spells CASSAGGTEAFF. In DNA form, the CDR3 reads TGCGCCAGCAGCGCGGGGGGGACTGAAGCTTTCTTT. Filled out from reference TRBV5-1 and TRBJ1-1, the complete variable domain reads KAGVTQTPRYLIKTRGQQVTLSCSPISGHRSVSWYQQTPGQGLQFLFEYFSETQRNKGNFPGRFSGRQFSNSRSEMNVSTLELGDSALYLCASSAGGTEAFFGQGTRLTVV.

This chain uses TRBV28 with TRBJ1-1; D unclear. Trimming shortened V by 1 base and J by 4 bases, and 10 bases separated the two germline ends. The CDR3 totals 14 residues. Per germline, CDR1 MDHEN and CDR2 SYDVKM. CDR3 in DNA: TGTGCCAGCAGTTTATCCATGATATTCACTGAAGCTTTCTTT. Translating gives CASSLSMIFTEAFF.

J is TRBJ1-4 and V is TRBV2, with D unclear. Trimming stripped 3 bases from V and 1 base from J, with 3 bases between. CDR1 SNHLY and CDR2 FYNNEI come from the germline V gene. The CDR3 spans 13 residues. CDR3: CASSDRTNEKLFF. In nucleotides, the CDR3 is TGTGCCAGCAGTGACAGAACTAATGAAAAACTGTTTTTT.

This rearrangement joins TRBV12-3 or TRBV12-4 to TRBJ2-3; 7 positions agree with TRBD1. This CDR3 comprises 16 residues. V shed 5 bases and J 1 base; nucleotides not matched to a gene: 9. This CDR3 reads CASSPLRGFGTDTQYF. The CDR3 nucleotides are TGTGCCAGCAGTCCCCTCAGGGGGTTTGGCACAGATACGCAGTATTTT.

This chain joins TRBV6-4 and TRBJ2-5; 12 nucleotides line up with TRBD2. The CDR3 runs to 15 residues. CDR1 is MRHNA and CDR2 is SNTAGT in the germline V gene. Trimming at V came to 4 bases and at J to 2 bases, leaving 2 bases not matched to a gene. CDR3 protein: CASSATSGGQETQYF. CDR3 DNA sequence: TGTGCCAGCAGTGCGACTAGCGGGGGACAAGAGACCCAGTACTTC.

This chain uses TRBV6-5 with TRBJ2-3; 9 bases align to TRBD2. This CDR3 is 15 amino acids long. Germline V gene data show CDR1 as MNHEY and CDR2 as SVGAGI. V lost 5 bases and J lost 1; bases outside the gene matches: 4. CDR3 in DNA: TGTGCCAGCAGTGGAGTAGCGGGGGGCACAGATACGCAGTATTTT. Its translation is CASSGVAGGTDTQYF.

The genes are TRBV7-2 and TRBJ1-2; unclear D gene. The germline V gene encodes CDR1 SGHTA and CDR2 FQGNSA. This CDR3 comprises 15 residues. V was pared by 0 bases and J by 5 bases, with 13 bases between. CDR3 DNA: TGTGCCAGCAGCTTAGCAGGGCAGGCGTATTATGGCTACACCTTC. Translating it yields CASSLAGQAYYGYTF.

This chain uses TRBV7-9 with TRBJ2-1, with 7 nucleotides matching TRBD2. This CDR3 spans 15 amino acids. V lost 5 bases and J lost 5; bases outside the gene matches: 9. Germline-derived CDR1 and CDR2 are SEHNR and FQNEAQ (reference sequence). The CDR3 region is CASSPWASGDNEQFF. CDR3 DNA: TGTGCCAGCAGCCCTTGGGCTAGCGGTGACAATGAGCAGTTCTTC. The whole variable domain, remainder taken from reference TRBV7-9 and TRBJ2-1, is DTGVSQNPRHKITKRGQNVTFRCDPISEHNRLYWYRQTLGQGPEFLTYFQNEAQLEKSRLLSDRFSAERPKGSFSTLEIQRTEQGDSAMYLCASSPWASGDNEQFFGPGTRLTVL.

The rearrangement links TRBV19 to TRBJ2-3, with TRBD1 matching over 7 bases. The germline gives CDR1 LNHDA, CDR2 SQIVND (reference sequence). The CDR3 spans 14 residues. The trim removed 10 bases at V and 6 bases at J, leaving 13 bases unmatched. For the CDR3, the DNA is TGTGCCACCGAGACAGGGCTCAACGGGGATACGCAGTATTTT. Its protein is CATETGLNGDTQYF.

This chain joins TRBV10-2 and TRBJ1-5; tentative D call: TRBD1 (5 bases). The V gene's germline CDR1 is WSHSY and CDR2 SAAADI. The V and J ends lost 6 bases and 2 bases respectively, with 14 bases between them. The CDR3 extends over 15 amino acids. CDR3 amino acids: CASRDGGAGNQPQHF. CDR3 nucleotides: TGCGCCAGCAGGGACGGTGGGGCCGGCAATCAGCCCCAGCATTTT.

The chain combines TRBV7-9 with TRBJ2-3, with 8 positions matching TRBD2. Germline CDR1 SEHNR, CDR2 FQNEAQ (reference sequence). CDR3 length: 17 amino acids. Trimming cost V 5 bases and J 2 bases; bases outside gene matches: 12. Here the CDR3 DNA reads TGTGCCAGCAGCAGACCGGGACTAGAGACTTTCACAGATACGCAGTATTTT. This encodes CASSRPGLETFTDTQYF.

The rearrangement joins TRBV6-2 or TRBV6-3 to TRBJ2-5; 7 positions agree with TRBD2. The CDR3 is made up of 15 amino acids. Germline V gives CDR1 MNHEY, CDR2 SVGEGT. Unmatched junction bases numbered 5, after V lost 3 bases and J lost 1 base. CDR3 amino acids: CASSYDSGGQETQYF. The CDR3 region has the DNA TGTGCCAGCAGTTATGATTCGGGGGGCCAAGAGACCCAGTACTTC.